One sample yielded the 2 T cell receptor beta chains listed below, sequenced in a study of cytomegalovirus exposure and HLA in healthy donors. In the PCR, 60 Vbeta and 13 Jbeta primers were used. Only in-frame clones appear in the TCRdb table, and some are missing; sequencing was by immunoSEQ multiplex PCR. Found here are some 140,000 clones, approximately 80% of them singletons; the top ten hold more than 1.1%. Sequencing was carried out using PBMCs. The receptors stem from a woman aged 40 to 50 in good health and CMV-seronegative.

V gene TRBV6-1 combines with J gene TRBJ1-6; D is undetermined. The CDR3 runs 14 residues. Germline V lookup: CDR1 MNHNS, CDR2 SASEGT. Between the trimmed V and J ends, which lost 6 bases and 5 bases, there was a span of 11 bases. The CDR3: CASRLDGDNSPLHF. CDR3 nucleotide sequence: TGTGCCAGCAGGCTAGACGGGGATAATTCACCCCTCCACTTT.

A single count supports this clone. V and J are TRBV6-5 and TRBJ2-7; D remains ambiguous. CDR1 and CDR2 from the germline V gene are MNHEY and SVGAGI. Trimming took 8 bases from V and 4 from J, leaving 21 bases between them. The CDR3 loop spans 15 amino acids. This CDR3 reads CASWSTRPWMYEQYF. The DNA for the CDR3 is TGTGCCAGCTGGAGCACGCGACCTTGGATGTACGAGCAGTACTTC.